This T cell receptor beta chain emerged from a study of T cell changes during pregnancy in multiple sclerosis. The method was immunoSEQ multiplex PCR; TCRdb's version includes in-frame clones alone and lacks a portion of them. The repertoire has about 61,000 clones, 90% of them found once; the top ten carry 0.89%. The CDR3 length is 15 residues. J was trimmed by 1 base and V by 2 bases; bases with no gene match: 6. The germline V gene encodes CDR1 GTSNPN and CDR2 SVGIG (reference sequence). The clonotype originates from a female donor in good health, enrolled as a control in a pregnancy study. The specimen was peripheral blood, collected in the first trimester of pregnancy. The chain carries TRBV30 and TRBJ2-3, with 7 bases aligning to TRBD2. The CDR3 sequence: CAWSPLGGGTDTQYF. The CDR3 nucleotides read TGTGCCTGGAGTCCCCTTGGGGGGGGCACAGATACGCAGTATTTT.